A single sample is the source of the 21 T cell receptor beta chains below, sequenced in a study of blood T cell repertoires in COVID-19. The protocol was immunoSEQ multiplex PCR, while the TCRdb copy is restricted to in-frame clones and leaves out a portion. In the table there are around 260,000 clones, 80% to 85% of which are singletons. Material for sequencing was peripheral blood. These receptors all stem from a person aged 65 to 79 with COVID-19, enrolled during active disease.

This clone was counted once. The chain recombines TRBV27 with TRBJ1-6, with TRBD1 as a possible D gene (5 bases). Trimming pared 7 bases from V and 6 bases from J, leaving 13 bases between. CDR3 size: 14 residues. CDR1 and CDR2 (germline): MNHEY, SMNVEV (reference sequence). Here the CDR3 DNA reads TGTGCCAGCAAAGGGGTATTGTTTAATTCACCCCTCCACTTT. It is translated as CASKGVLFNSPLHF.

This chain joins TRBV4-3 and TRBJ1-4; a possible D gene is TRBD1 (6 bases). The germline V gene encodes CDR1 LGHNA and CDR2 YSLEER. The CDR3 contains 15 residues. V was trimmed by 0 bases and J by 5 bases, leaving 10 bases between them. CDR3 protein: CASSQERGGNEKLFF. For the CDR3, the DNA is TGCGCCAGCAGCCAAGAGAGGGGGGGGAATGAAAAACTGTTTTTT.

V usage is TRBV5-6 and J usage is TRBJ2-7, with a tentative D call TRBD2 (6 bases). The V end was cut by 3 bases, the J end by 4 bases, with 17 bases between. The germline V gene encodes CDR1 SGHDT and CDR2 YYEEEE. The CDR3 loop spans 15 amino acids. CDR3 residues: CASSSPWRGKYEQYF. For the CDR3, the DNA is TGTGCCAGCAGCTCCCCATGGCGCGGGAAGTACGAGCAGTACTTC.

V is TRBV6-5 and J is TRBJ2-1; a possible D gene is TRBD2 (5 bases). CDR3 length: 15 amino acids. Trimming pared 11 bases from V and 6 bases from J, leaving 23 bases between. CDR1 and CDR2 (germline): MNHEY, SVGAGI. This CDR3 is CAPQTGIAVGNEQFF. As DNA, the CDR3 is TGTGCCCCCCAGACGGGGATTGCGGTGGGCAATGAGCAGTTCTTC.

The J gene is TRBJ1-2, the V gene TRBV7-9, with 7 bases identical to TRBD1. The CDR3 spans 16 residues. Germline V gene lookup returns CDR1 SEHNR and CDR2 FQNEAQ (reference sequence). The V and J ends lost 5 bases and 4 bases, in that order; junction bases with no gene match: 13. CDR3 sequence (DNA): TGTGCCAGCAGCGCCCCCTTCAGGGACAGCCTCTATGGCTACACCTTC. Its protein is CASSAPFRDSLYGYTF.

Concerning this clone: Within the sample, other DNA sequences also encode this same CDR3. The J gene is TRBJ1-6, the V gene TRBV27, with TRBD1 as a possible D gene (6 bases). V was pared by 3 bases and J by 6 bases, with 6 bases between. The CDR3 is made up of 13 amino acids. Germline lookup yields CDR1 MNHEY and CDR2 SMNVEV (reference sequence). The CDR3 loop is CASSFRGNSPLHF. The CDR3, as DNA: TGTGCCAGCAGTTTCAGGGGTAATTCACCCCTCCACTTT.

This clone has only a few counts. The chain uses TRBV7-9 and TRBJ1-2; the D is unclear. V lost 5 bases, J lost 8 bases, and 18 bases lay in between. CDR1 and CDR2 from the germline V gene are SEHNR and FQNEAQ (reference sequence). CDR3 length equals 14 residues. The CDR3 spells CASSPDTVRPGYTF. As DNA, the CDR3 is TGTGCCAGCAGCCCCGATACCGTGAGGCCCGGCTACACCTTC. The whole variable domain, remainder taken from reference TRBV7-9 and TRBJ1-2, is DTGVSQNPRHKITKRGQNVTFRCDPISEHNRLYWYRQTLGQGPEFLTYFQNEAQLEKSRLLSDRFSAERPKGSFSTLEIQRTEQGDSAMYLCASSPDTVRPGYTFGSGTRLTVV.

This chain uses TRBV9 with TRBJ2-3, with TRBD2 matching 9 bases. The CDR3 length is 16 residues. Unmatched junction bases numbered 7, after V lost 1 base and J lost 4 bases. CDR1 and CDR2 from the germline V gene are SGDLS and YYNGEE. The CDR3 sequence: CASSVSGGGAADTQYF. The CDR3, as DNA: TGTGCCAGCAGCGTAAGCGGCGGGGGGGCCGCAGATACGCAGTATTTT. Full variable domain (remainder filled in from reference TRBV9 and TRBJ2-3): DSGVTQTPKHLITATGQRVTLRCSPRSGDLSVYWYQQSLDQGLQFLIQYYNGEERAKGNILERFSAQQFPDLHSELNLSSLELGDSALYFCASSVSGGGAADTQYFGPGTRLTVL.

The CDR3 DNA follows: TGTGCCAGCAGCCAAGACCGGACTAACTACGAGCAGTACTTC. It yields the protein CASSQDRTNYEQYF. The J gene is TRBJ2-7, the V gene TRBV4-2; perhaps TRBD2 as D (6 bases). Germline CDR1 reads LGHNA; CDR2 reads YNFKEQ. V was cut by 0 bases and J by 3 bases, with 9 bases left in between. CDR3 size: 14 residues.

The chain couples TRBV6-6 to TRBJ2-2, with 11 bases aligning to TRBD1. CDR1 MNHNY and CDR2 SVGAGI come from the germline V gene (reference sequence). Trimming cost V 5 bases and J 4 bases; bases outside gene matches: 9. The length of the CDR3 is 17 residues. The CDR3 DNA reads as TGTGCCAGCAGTCGGACAGGGGGCCCGACTTCCACCGGGGAGCTGTTTTTT. Residues: CASSRTGGPTSTGELFF.

This rearrangement joins TRBV7-2 to TRBJ1-2; no clear D. In germline, CDR1 is SGHTA, CDR2 FQGNSA. The CDR3 has 14 residues. Trimming stripped 1 base from V and 2 bases from J, with 8 bases between. DNA of the CDR3: TGTGCCAGCAGCTTAGGGCCTAGGAACTATGGCTACACCTTC. This encodes CASSLGPRNYGYTF.

This clone came up once. The rearrangement links TRBV27 to TRBJ1-2, with D perhaps TRBD1 (6 bases). V was pared by 5 bases and J by 3 bases, with 10 bases between. The CDR3 is 13 residues long. Germline values: CDR1 MNHEY, CDR2 SMNVEV (reference sequence). This CDR3 is CASSPRTDYGYTF. The CDR3 region has the DNA TGTGCCAGCAGTCCGAGGACAGACTATGGCTACACCTTC.

The rearrangement links TRBV18 to TRBJ2-5, with D perhaps matching TRBD1 (6 bases). CDR1 and CDR2 from the germline V gene are KGHSH and LQKENI. The CDR3 covers 14 residues. Trimming pared 3 bases from V and 4 bases from J, leaving 12 bases between. CDR3 residues: CASSPAGAIETQYF. The CDR3 nucleotides are TGTGCCAGCTCACCTGCAGGGGCGATAGAGACCCAGTACTTC.

CDR3: CASSNLESSYNEQFF. CDR3 DNA sequence: TGTGCCAGCAGTAACCTAGAAAGCTCCTACAATGAGCAGTTCTTC. The chain employs TRBV6-5 and TRBJ2-1; no reliable D call. The CDR3 loop spans 15 amino acids. V was shortened by 5 bases and J by 0 bases, with 11 bases between the two germline ends. The germline V gene encodes CDR1 MNHEY and CDR2 SVGAGI.

This clone appeared a single time. The chain couples TRBV19 to TRBJ1-5; 8 nucleotides agree with TRBD1. With V trimmed by 4 bases and J by 7 bases, 6 bases remained unmatched. This CDR3 contains 14 residues. Germline CDR1 is LNHDA and CDR2 is SQIVND (reference sequence). The CDR3 is CASSTDRVFQPQHF. Written as DNA, the CDR3 is TGTGCCAGTAGTACGGACAGGGTTTTCCAGCCCCAGCATTTT. The whole variable domain, filled in from reference TRBV19 and TRBJ1-5, reads DGGITQSPKYLFRKEGQNVTLSCEQNLNHDAMYWYRQDPGQGLRLIYYSQIVNDFQKGDIAEGYSVSREKKESFPLTVTSAQKNPTAFYLCASSTDRVFQPQHFGDGTRLSIL.

The J gene is TRBJ2-2, the V gene TRBV5-1; 9 bases map to TRBD2. CDR3 length equals 17 residues. Germline V gene data show CDR1 as SGHRS and CDR2 as YFSETQ. With 1 base clipped from V and 4 bases from J, the junction kept 8 bases outside the gene matches. CDR3 in amino acids: CASSLSSGTGGTGELFF. DNA of the CDR3: TGCGCCAGCAGCTTGTCTAGCGGGACGGGCGGCACCGGGGAGCTGTTTTTT.

V gene TRBV20-1 combines with J gene TRBJ2-2; D unresolved. Germline values: CDR1 DFQATT, CDR2 SNEGSKA (reference sequence). The CDR3 loop spans 14 amino acids. Trimming removed 3 bases at V and 2 bases at J, with 10 bases between. CDR3 residues: CSASQTINTGELFF. CDR3 nucleotides: TGCAGTGCTAGTCAAACAATTAACACCGGGGAGCTGTTTTTT.

Only a few counts were recorded for this clone. In nucleotides, the CDR3 is TGTGCCAGCAGCTTATTAGCAGGGTTCACTGAAGCTTTCTTT. Encoded protein: CASSLLAGFTEAFF. The chain couples TRBV7-9 to TRBJ1-1; D might be TRBD1 (5 bases). The CDR3 runs 14 residues. Per the germline V gene, CDR1 is SEHNR and CDR2 is FQNEAQ (reference sequence). Trimming left V 2 bases short and J 4 bases short, with 11 bases between.

This rearrangement joins TRBV5-3 to TRBJ2-2; TRBD1 matches 7 bases. TRBV5-3 belongs to the ORF category, with a function that is uncertain. This CDR3 contains 17 residues. With 1 base clipped from V and 3 bases from J, the junction kept 9 bases outside the gene matches. The CDR3 nucleotides read TGTGCCAGAAGCTTGTTGTTTAGGGACAGTTACACCGGGGAGCTGTTTTTT. It is translated as CARSLLFRDSYTGELFF.

This clone has a handful of counts. The chain combines TRBV6-6 with TRBJ1-6; no clear D. There are 14 residues in the CDR3. V lost 7 bases, J lost 6 bases, and 13 bases lay in between. The germline V gene has CDR1 MNHNY and CDR2 SVGAGI (reference sequence). CDR3 coding DNA: TGTGCCAGCACTCTAGCCCCCCCTAATTCACCCCTCCACTTT. Translation: CASTLAPPNSPLHF.

This clone occurred once. This chain joins TRBV7-2 and TRBJ2-1; D is undetermined. The CDR3 contains 14 residues. CDR1 is SGHTA and CDR2 is FQGNSA in the germline V gene. The germline V and J ends were trimmed by 5 bases and 2 bases, with 10 bases remaining between them. For the CDR3, the DNA is TGTGCCAGCAGCCCTCATGGGCCCTACAATGAGCAGTTCTTC. It specifies CASSPHGPYNEQFF. Filled out from reference TRBV7-2 and TRBJ2-1, the complete variable domain reads GAGVSQSPSNKVTEKGKDVELRCDPISGHTALYWYRQSLGQGLEFLIYFQGNSAPDKSGLPSDRFSAERTGGSVSTLTIQRTQQEDSAVYLCASSPHGPYNEQFFGPGTRLTVL.